Here is one T cell receptor beta chain with its context. The antigen is unknown. This record comes from a study of cytomegalovirus exposure and HLA in healthy donors. Across the whole study: An earlier analysis found 117 million unique TCR beta sequences from roughly 170 million T cells.

PCR involved 60 Vbeta and 13 Jbeta primers. The method was immunoSEQ multiplex PCR; TCRdb's version includes in-frame clones alone and lacks a portion of them. The table has under 250,000 clones, around 80% seen once; the top ten hold less than 4.5%. General study results and limits: Some V segments, TRBV6-2 and TRBV6-3 among them, were indistinguishable and were therefore excluded. The likely origin of a cluster of highly shared sequence variants was a sequencing artifact. Among TCR beta chains, those listed as cytomegalovirus-associated numbered some 160.

The length of the CDR3 is 14 residues. Germline assignment: CDR1 SGDLS and CDR2 YYNGEE. After removal of 6 bases from V and 7 bases from J, the junction contained 8 bases not matched to a gene. The sample consisted of PBMCs. V usage is TRBV9 and J usage is TRBJ2-1, with TRBD1 matching 9 bases. The sequence came from a male donor in good health and CMV-seronegative. CDR3 region: CASNAGTGSNEQFF. CDR3 DNA sequence: TGTGCCAGCAACGCGGGGACAGGGTCAAATGAGCAGTTCTTC.